Each of the 30 T cell receptor beta chains below was sequenced from the same sample in a study of cytomegalovirus exposure and HLA in healthy donors. Use of 60 Vbeta and 13 Jbeta primers characterized the PCR. The data were produced by immunoSEQ multiplex PCR, yet TCRdb's version contains in-frame clones alone and is incomplete. The sample shows around 150,000 clones, 61% of them seen only once. Sequencing was carried out using PBMCs. These receptors were collected from a male donor in good health and CMV-seronegative.

Comments on this clone: At one end, the junction sequence differs from germline, possibly due to a read error. The gene calls are TRBV4-2 and TRBJ2-2; 9 bases line up with TRBD2. The CDR3 consists of 16 residues. The germline V gene has CDR1 LGHNA and CDR2 YNFKEQ. The CDR3 reads CASSSEGTSTSGEPFF. CDR3 coding DNA: TGTGCCAGCAGCTCCGAGGGGACTAGCACGTCCGGGGAGCCGTTTTTT.

This clone was found a few times. The V call is TRBV5-8, the J call TRBJ2-3; D possibly corresponds to TRBD2 (5 bases). Germline V CDR1 and CDR2: SGHTS, YDEGEE. With 4 bases removed from V and 3 bases from J, the gap between germline ends came to 18 bases. This CDR3 contains 16 residues. CDR3 DNA sequence: TGTGCCAGCAGCCGTGAGGGCCGAATCGGGACAGATACGCAGTATTTT. Translating it yields CASSREGRIGTDTQYF.

This clone was counted a few times. The rearrangement joins TRBV2 to TRBJ2-5; 11 bases line up with TRBD2. Germline CDR1 is SNHLY and CDR2 is FYNNEI. The CDR3 spans 17 residues. V shed 2 bases, J shed 0 bases, and the junction held 5 bases outside the gene matches. CDR3 in DNA: TGTGCCAGCAGTGAACCGACTAGCGGGGCGTACCAAGAGACCCAGTACTTC. It translates to CASSEPTSGAYQETQYF.

This chain links TRBV19 with TRBJ2-2; D gene unclear. Trimming took 7 bases from V and 5 from J, leaving 20 bases between them. CDR3 size: 16 residues. Germline CDR1 is LNHDA and CDR2 is SQIVND (reference sequence). The DNA for the CDR3 is TGTGCCAGTACTGGTCAGAACAGTTACTTTACCGGGGAGCTGTTTTTT. It encodes CASTGQNSYFTGELFF.

CDR3 DNA sequence: TGTGCCAGCTCATTCTCCGGGACAGGGGGCTTTGGTTTCTTT. This sequence encodes CASSFSGTGGFGFF. This chain links TRBV18 with TRBJ1-1, with 12 bases fitting TRBD1. This CDR3 comprises 14 residues. The V and J ends lost 5 bases and 13 bases, in that order; junction bases with no gene match: 11. Germline-derived CDR1 and CDR2 are KGHSH and LQKENI.

V gene TRBV5-4 combines with J gene TRBJ1-2; TRBD1 aligns across 9 bases. The CDR3 consists of 13 residues. Germline CDR1 SGHNT, CDR2 YYREEE (reference sequence). V was clipped by 5 bases and J by 9 bases; unmatched bases: 8. This CDR3 is CASSSGTGKRYTF. The CDR3 DNA reads TGTGCCAGCAGTTCCGGGACAGGGAAGCGCTACACCTTC. Supplemented by reference TRBV5-4 and TRBJ1-2, the full variable domain reads ETGVTQSPTHLIKTRGQQVTLRCSSQSGHNTVSWYQQALGQGPQFIFQYYREEENGRGNFPPRFSGLQFPNYSSELNVNALELDDSALYLCASSSGTGKRYTFGSGTRLTVV.

This clone was detected a few times. The genes are TRBV5-1 and TRBJ2-7, with TRBD1 matching 8 bases. Germline-derived CDR1 and CDR2 are SGHRS and YFSETQ. J gave up 2 bases and V 4 bases, and 5 bases lay outside the gene matches. The CDR3 length is 14 residues. The CDR3 sequence: CASSPGQAAYEQYF. The CDR3 DNA reads as TGCGCCAGCAGCCCGGGACAGGCGGCCTACGAGCAGTACTTC.

This clone has a handful of counts. This chain connects TRBV19 to TRBJ2-1; TRBD2 agrees at 10 bases. The germline V gene has CDR1 LNHDA and CDR2 SQIVND (reference sequence). J was trimmed by 6 bases and V by 3 bases; bases with no gene match: 11. The CDR3 runs 17 residues. The CDR3 protein is CASSMDGAGGLPNEQFF. The CDR3 nucleotides are TGTGCCAGTAGTATGGACGGAGCGGGGGGGCTCCCCAATGAGCAGTTCTTC.

V gene TRBV7-2 combines with J gene TRBJ2-2, with D perhaps TRBD2 (7 bases). Trimming removed 4 bases from V and 8 bases from J, with 17 bases in between. Germline values: CDR1 SGHTA, CDR2 FQGNSA. The CDR3 extends over 15 amino acids. CDR3 DNA: TGTGCCAGCAGCTCCTCGGGGGGCATAAGAGGGGAGCTGTTTTTT. As protein: CASSSSGGIRGELFF.

The chain carries TRBV29-1 and TRBJ2-3; 11 bases are shared with TRBD1. J was trimmed by 2 bases and V by 6 bases; bases with no gene match: 1. Germline V gives CDR1 SQVTM, CDR2 ANQGSEA. This CDR3 spans 13 amino acids. CDR3 bases: TGCAGCGTAGGACAGGGGGCCACAGATACGCAGTATTTT. Translation gives CSVGQGATDTQYF.

The V gene is TRBV10-3, the J gene TRBJ1-4; tentatively, D is TRBD1 (6 bases). Germline V lookup: CDR1 ENHRY, CDR2 SYGVKD. With 9 bases removed from V and 3 bases from J, the gap between germline ends came to 14 bases. CDR3 length: 14 amino acids. The CDR3 sequence: CAIIARGPNEKLFF. CDR3 coding DNA: TGTGCCATTATTGCCAGGGGCCCTAATGAAAAACTGTTTTTT.

This rearrangement joins TRBV27 to TRBJ1-4; weak D call: TRBD1 (6 bases). V lost 8 bases and J lost 5, with 21 bases in between. Germline V gene sequence: CDR1 MNHEY, CDR2 SMNVEV (reference sequence). The length of the CDR3 is 16 residues. The CDR3 DNA reads as TGTGCCAGCGGAATACGCGGAAGGGGGGGGAATGAAAAACTGTTTTTT. Amino acids: CASGIRGRGGNEKLFF. The entire variable domain, with the rest obtained from reference TRBV27 and TRBJ1-4, is as follows: EAQVTQNPRYLITVTGKKLTVTCSQNMNHEYMSWYRQDPGLGLRQIYYSMNVEVTDKGDVPEGYKVSRKEKRNFPLILESPSPNQTSLYFCASGIRGRGGNEKLFFGSGTQLSVL.

The V call is TRBV6-6, the J call TRBJ1-2; D is undetermined. Trimming pared 6 bases from V and 2 bases from J, leaving 10 bases between. CDR1 and CDR2 (germline): MNHNY, SVGAGI (reference sequence). The CDR3 is 13 amino acids. CDR3 DNA sequence: TGTGCCAGCAGCACCGACACGAACTATGGCTACACCTTC. Translating gives CASSTDTNYGYTF.

DNA of the CDR3: TGTGCCAGCAGTTACTCTTCAGGGTCTGAAAAACTGTTTTTT. Its protein product is CASSYSSGSEKLFF. The chain combines TRBV6-6 with TRBJ1-4; possible D gene TRBD1, 5 bases. V was cut by 0 bases and J by 7 bases, with 9 bases left in between. This CDR3 has 14 residues. The germline gives CDR1 MNHNY, CDR2 SVGAGI (reference sequence).

This clone has a single count. This chain links TRBV28 with TRBJ2-3; tentatively, D is TRBD2 (6 bases). The CDR3 extends over 13 amino acids. V was shortened by 7 bases and J by 1 base, with 9 bases between the two germline ends. Germline V gene data show CDR1 as MDHEN and CDR2 as SYDVKM. DNA for the CDR3: TGTGCCAGCATGCGCGGGGGCACAGATACGCAGTATTTT. This gives the protein CASMRGGTDTQYF.

The gene calls are TRBV5-4 and TRBJ2-5; 9 nucleotides line up with TRBD1. The CDR3 is 17 amino acids. Germline values: CDR1 SGHNT, CDR2 YYREEE (reference sequence). V was pared by 4 bases and J by 2 bases, with 12 bases of the junction left unmatched. CDR3 amino acids: CASSPKAGTGSQETQYF. DNA of the CDR3: TGTGCCAGCAGCCCGAAGGCGGGGACAGGGAGTCAAGAGACCCAGTACTTC. Full variable domain (missing parts from reference TRBV5-4 and TRBJ2-5): ETGVTQSPTHLIKTRGQQVTLRCSSQSGHNTVSWYQQALGQGPQFIFQYYREEENGRGNFPPRFSGLQFPNYSSELNVNALELDDSALYLCASSPKAGTGSQETQYFGPGTRLLVL.

This clone showed up just a few times. The CDR3 DNA sequence: TGTGCCAGCAGCTGGACAGGGACCTCCTACGAGCAGTACTTC. As protein: CASSWTGTSYEQYF. V gene TRBV5-6 combines with J gene TRBJ2-7; 8 nucleotides agree with TRBD1. Germline CDR1 is SGHDT and CDR2 is YYEEEE. Trimming cost V 3 bases and J 0 bases; bases outside gene matches: 2. The CDR3 sequence is 14 residues long.

The chain links TRBV5-8 to TRBJ2-7, with D unclear. The V gene's germline CDR1 is SGHTS and CDR2 YDEGEE. This CDR3 is built from 10 residues. V was pared by 7 bases and J by 3 bases, with 5 bases between. CDR3 sequence: CASGVYEQYF. CDR3 coding DNA: TGTGCCAGCGGAGTCTACGAGCAGTACTTC.

The gene calls are TRBV10-2 and TRBJ2-5; unclear D gene. CDR3 size: 12 residues. With 6 bases removed from V and 3 bases from J, the gap between germline ends came to 8 bases. CDR1 is WSHSY, CDR2 SAAADI, per germline. The CDR3 region has the DNA TGCGCCAGCAGCCACAATAAAGAGACCCAGTACTTC. Its translation is CASSHNKETQYF.

The gene calls are TRBV9 and TRBJ2-7; a possible D gene is TRBD1 (5 bases). The germline V and J ends were trimmed by 4 bases and 1 base, with 9 bases remaining between them. The germline gives CDR1 SGDLS, CDR2 YYNGEE. CDR3 length: 13 amino acids. The CDR3 bases are TGTGCCAGCAGCAACCAGGGATCCTACGAGCAGTACTTC. Translated, it gives CASSNQGSYEQYF. The complete variable domain, with remaining parts taken from reference TRBV9 and TRBJ2-7, reads DSGVTQTPKHLITATGQRVTLRCSPRSGDLSVYWYQQSLDQGLQFLIQYYNGEERAKGNILERFSAQQFPDLHSELNLSSLELGDSALYFCASSNQGSYEQYFGPGTRLTVT.

The gene calls are TRBV6-1 and TRBJ1-5, with D possibly being TRBD1 (6 bases). CDR1 is MNHNS, CDR2 SASEGT, per germline. The CDR3 sequence is 15 residues long. Trimming took off 7 bases at V and 9 bases at J, with 22 bases between the two ends. The CDR3 reads CASILNRAGERPQHF. CDR3 DNA sequence: TGTGCCAGCATTCTGAACAGGGCGGGGGAAAGGCCCCAGCATTTT.

The V gene is TRBV19, the J gene TRBJ1-2, with 10 bases fitting TRBD1. With V trimmed by 3 bases and J by 7 bases, 5 bases remained unmatched. This CDR3 is built from 14 residues. Germline CDR1 reads LNHDA; CDR2 reads SQIVND (reference sequence). The CDR3 bases are TGTGCCAGTAGTATGGGACAGGGGAAAAGTGGCTACACCTTC. Translating it yields CASSMGQGKSGYTF.

J is TRBJ1-5 and V is TRBV5-6, with unresolved D. The V gene's germline CDR1 is SGHDT and CDR2 YYEEEE. The CDR3 has 14 amino acids. V was trimmed by 3 bases and J by 7 bases, leaving 14 bases between them. The CDR3, as DNA: TGTGCCAGCAGCTACAGAGTGGGGAGACAGCCCCAGCATTTT. Protein sequence: CASSYRVGRQPQHF.

J is TRBJ2-1 and V is TRBV12-5; D might be TRBD2 (5 bases). V lost 1 base to trimming and J lost 4 bases, with 11 bases between them. CDR3 size: 15 residues. CDR1 and CDR2 (germline): LGHNT, FRNRAP. CDR3 sequence: CASGLEAGPYNEQFF. Here the CDR3 DNA reads TGTGCTAGTGGTTTGGAGGCGGGTCCTTACAATGAGCAGTTCTTC.

V is TRBV10-1 and J is TRBJ1-4; 8 bases map to TRBD1. The CDR3 length is 14 residues. Germline V gene data show CDR1 as WNHNN and CDR2 as SYGVQD (reference sequence). V trimming: 4 bases; J trimming: 7 bases; junction bases outside the gene matches: 5. The CDR3, as DNA: TGCGCCAGCAGTGGGGGGACAGGAGGTGAAAAACTGTTTTTT. Translating gives CASSGGTGGEKLFF.

This clone has only a few counts. The V and J genes are TRBV5-4 and TRBJ2-1; 10 positions match TRBD2. CDR1 SGHNT and CDR2 YYREEE come from the germline V gene (reference sequence). V lost 4 bases, J lost 6 bases, and 13 bases stayed unmatched. The CDR3 totals 17 residues. Here the CDR3 DNA reads TGTGCCAGCAGCCGCCCTCCCCGGGGACTAGCGTCCAATGAGCAGTTCTTC. Encoded protein: CASSRPPRGLASNEQFF. Full variable domain (missing parts from reference TRBV5-4 and TRBJ2-1): ETGVTQSPTHLIKTRGQQVTLRCSSQSGHNTVSWYQQALGQGPQFIFQYYREEENGRGNFPPRFSGLQFPNYSSELNVNALELDDSALYLCASSRPPRGLASNEQFFGPGTRLTVL.

V gene TRBV9 combines with J gene TRBJ2-1; 7 bases fit TRBD2. Germline CDR1 SGDLS, CDR2 YYNGEE. Trimming removed 0 bases from V and 3 bases from J; junction bases left unmatched: 3. The CDR3 totals 15 residues. CDR3 bases: TGTGCCAGCAGCGTAGTTGGGGGGGGCTACAATGAGCAGTTCTTC. This sequence encodes CASSVVGGGYNEQFF.

A few counts support this clone. DNA of the CDR3: TGTGCCTGGAGAACAGGGGCTGGAAACACCATATATTTT. It is translated as CAWRTGAGNTIYF. The V and J genes are TRBV30 and TRBJ1-3, with 7 bases that match TRBD1. Germline trimming cut 3 bases from V and 2 bases from J; bases unmatched to any gene: 1. This CDR3 comprises 13 residues. Germline V gene data show CDR1 as GTSNPN and CDR2 as SVGIG (reference sequence).

This clone was counted only a few times. The CDR3 region has the DNA TGCGCCAGCAGCACAAACAGGGGGTCCTACAATGAGCAGTTCTTC. Its protein is CASSTNRGSYNEQFF. The genes are TRBV5-1 and TRBJ2-1; TRBD1 agrees at 8 bases. The germline V gene encodes CDR1 SGHRS and CDR2 YFSETQ. Trimming removed 4 bases from V and 1 base from J; junction bases left unmatched: 4. The CDR3 covers 15 residues.

This chain connects TRBV4-1 to TRBJ2-1; 8 bases agree with TRBD1. Germline V gene data show CDR1 as MGHRA and CDR2 as YSYEKL. The trim removed 1 base at V and 13 bases at J, leaving 3 bases unmatched. The CDR3 is 12 residues long. DNA of the CDR3: TGCGCCAGCAGCCAAGCGGGGACAGGCCAGTTCTTC. This encodes CASSQAGTGQFF.